A single sample gave rise to the 27 T cell receptor beta chains below, sequenced in a study of T-cell reconstitution after alpha-beta-depleted transplantation in children. It was with unique molecular identifiers that the TCRbeta library was prepared. A single record per CDR3 protein comes from TCRdb applying MiXCR to the PCR reads. This table holds some 400,000 distinct CDR3 sequences, roughly 20% found once. The material was PBMCs from the stem cell graft donor, obtained from the stem cell graft. The receptors were sampled from a human donor who donated a stem cell graft to a child with acute myeloid leukemia.

This clonotype was recorded many times. This chain joins TRBV5-1 and TRBJ2-7; 11 nucleotides match TRBD2. The CDR3 covers 14 residues. Germline V lookup: CDR1 SGHRS, CDR2 YFSETQ. V lost 2 bases to trimming and J lost 3 bases; unmatched junction nucleotides: 1. The CDR3 protein is CASSLTSGGYEQYF. The CDR3 coding sequence is TGCGCCAGCAGCTTAACTAGCGGGGGCTACGAGCAGTACTTC.

This clonotype was detected only a few times. This chain links TRBV28 with TRBJ1-1; 7 bases are shared with TRBD1. The junction had 9 bases not matched to a gene; V was cut back by 5 bases and J by 3 bases. CDR1 is MDHEN and CDR2 is SYDVKM in the germline V gene. CDR3 length: 15 amino acids. CDR3 in amino acids: CASSPHPQGHTEAFF. The CDR3 DNA reads as TGTGCCAGCAGTCCCCACCCACAGGGGCACACTGAAGCTTTCTTT.

J is TRBJ2-3 and V is TRBV5-1; 7 nucleotides line up with TRBD1. The CDR3 loop spans 15 amino acids. The germline V gene has CDR1 SGHRS and CDR2 YFSETQ. The junction had 7 bases not matched to a gene; V was cut back by 2 bases and J by 4 bases. DNA of the CDR3: TGCGCCAGCAGCTTACAGGGGTCGAGGGCAGATACGCAGTATTTT. It yields the protein CASSLQGSRADTQYF.

The V and J genes are TRBV12-3 or TRBV12-4 and TRBJ2-6, with 7 bases identical to TRBD1. The CDR3 is 17 residues long. V was pared by 5 bases and J by 2 bases, with 9 bases of the junction left unmatched. This CDR3 is CASSPNTGVAGANVLTF. The CDR3 bases are TGTGCCAGCAGTCCCAATACAGGGGTAGCTGGGGCCAACGTCCTGACTTTC.

J is TRBJ1-1 and V is TRBV15; D gene unclear. CDR3 length: 15 residues. CDR1 is LNHNV and CDR2 is YYDKDF in the germline V gene (reference sequence). The ends were cut back, 0 bases at V and 9 bases at J, with 17 bases in the middle. The CDR3 here is CATSRDATATSKAFF. CDR3 bases: TGTGCCACCAGCAGAGATGCGACCGCCACCTCTAAAGCTTTCTTT. The complete variable domain, with remaining parts taken from reference TRBV15 and TRBJ1-1, reads DAMVIQNPRYQVTQFGKPVTLSCSQTLNHNVMYWYQQKSSQAPKLLFHYYDKDFNNEADTPDNFQSRRPNTSFCFLDIRSPGLGDTAMYLCATSRDATATSKAFFGQGTRLTVV.

The chain recombines TRBV2 with TRBJ1-2, with TRBD1 matching over 10 bases. Germline values: CDR1 SNHLY, CDR2 FYNNEI. V shed 5 bases and J 3 bases; nucleotides not matched to a gene: 6. This CDR3 comprises 15 residues. CDR3 region: CASSPGTGVYYGYTF. For the CDR3, the DNA is TGTGCCAGCAGTCCGGGGACAGGGGTATACTATGGCTACACCTTC. Supplemented by reference TRBV2 and TRBJ1-2, the full variable domain reads EPEVTQTPSHQVTQMGQEVILRCVPISNHLYFYWYRQILGQKVEFLVSFYNNEISEKSEIFDDQFSVERPDGSNFTLKIRSTKLEDSAMYFCASSPGTGVYYGYTFGSGTRLTVV.

This sequence joins TRBV5-1 and TRBJ2-3, with TRBD1 as a possible D gene (5 bases). Trimming cost V 7 bases and J 2 bases, with 17 bases left between them. The CDR3 has 15 amino acids. Germline values: CDR1 SGHRS, CDR2 YFSETQ. The CDR3 protein is CASGSTGNPTDTQYF. CDR3 nucleotide sequence: TGCGCCAGCGGATCCACAGGAAACCCCACAGATACGCAGTATTTT.

This chain uses TRBV15 with TRBJ2-2; 8 nucleotides agree with TRBD2. The CDR3 totals 14 residues. With V trimmed by 5 bases and J by 7 bases, 6 bases remained unmatched. Per the germline V gene, CDR1 is LNHNV and CDR2 is YYDKDF (reference sequence). CDR3 in amino acids: CATSDSGIVGELFF. CDR3 DNA sequence: TGTGCCACCAGCGATAGCGGGATAGTCGGGGAGCTGTTTTTT.

There are many counts of this clonotype. The chain links TRBV10-3 to TRBJ2-7, with D possibly being TRBD1 (7 bases). From germline, CDR1 is ENHRY and CDR2 SYGVKD. The germline V and J ends were trimmed by 10 bases and 7 bases, with 26 bases remaining between them. There are 15 residues in the CDR3. This CDR3 reads CANSPGQADGGEQYF. The CDR3 coding sequence is TGTGCCAACTCACCAGGACAGGCCGATGGGGGGGAGCAGTACTTC.

This clonotype was seen more than once but under ten times. V usage is TRBV6-1 and J usage is TRBJ2-7, with D perhaps TRBD1 or TRBD2 (5 bases each). The CDR3 consists of 14 residues. The germline gives CDR1 MNHNS, CDR2 SASEGT. Trimming took 4 bases from V and 7 from J, leaving 17 bases between them. The CDR3 nucleotides are TGTGCCAGCAGTGCCGGGACGAGTGTTTTGGAGCAGTACTTC. It translates to CASSAGTSVLEQYF.

The chain combines TRBV9 with TRBJ2-7; possibly TRBD2 for D (6 bases). The V gene's germline CDR1 is SGDLS and CDR2 YYNGEE. The CDR3 is 17 amino acids. Trimming pared 0 bases from V and 2 bases from J, leaving 18 bases between. The CDR3 DNA is TGTGCCAGCAGCGTAGGGGAGGAGCCGATCACACCCTACGAGCAGTACTTC. Translation: CASSVGEEPITPYEQYF.

A few counts support this clonotype. The chain uses TRBV20-1 and TRBJ2-5; D may be TRBD2 (5 bases). Trimming left V 3 bases short and J 8 bases short, with 10 bases between. The CDR3 loop spans 11 amino acids. CDR1 DFQATT and CDR2 SNEGSKA come from the germline V gene (reference sequence). CDR3 nucleotides: TGCAGTGCTAGCGCGGGTCTTACCCAGTACTTC. It yields the protein CSASAGLTQYF.

The J gene is TRBJ2-7, the V gene TRBV18; weak D call: TRBD1 (5 bases). V lost 5 bases to trimming and J lost 3 bases, with 17 bases between them. Germline V CDR1 and CDR2: KGHSH, LQKENI. The CDR3 covers 15 residues. CDR3 sequence (DNA): TGTGCCAGCTCATTAACGGCGACAGATGGCTACGAGCAGTACTTC. It is translated as CASSLTATDGYEQYF.

There are a few counts of this clonotype. The CDR3 sequence is CASSMGVTGNEQFF. The CDR3 nucleotides are TGTGCCAGCAGTATGGGAGTCACTGGCAATGAGCAGTTCTTC. The rearrangement links TRBV6-1 to TRBJ2-1, with TRBD2 as a possible D gene (5 bases). Germline CDR1 MNHNS, CDR2 SASEGT. The CDR3 is 14 residues long. Trimming took off 5 bases at V and 6 bases at J, with 14 bases between the two ends.

This clonotype was counted once. V is TRBV9 and J is TRBJ2-2; D is perhaps TRBD2 (5 bases). There are 14 residues in the CDR3. Trimming stripped 2 bases from V and 2 bases from J, with 7 bases between. Looked up from germline, CDR1 is SGDLS and CDR2 is YYNGEE. The DNA for the CDR3 is TGTGCCAGCAGCGTCCCGGGAAACACCGGGGAGCTGTTTTTT. Its protein is CASSVPGNTGELFF.

This clonotype was found a few times. The chain couples TRBV4-1 to TRBJ2-1, with 7 bases fitting TRBD2. The CDR3 sequence is 16 residues long. Germline V gene sequence: CDR1 MGHRA, CDR2 YSYEKL. V gave up 4 bases and J gave up 7 bases; unmatched junction bases: 13. CDR3 nucleotides: TGCGCCAGCAGCCCTCCCGAGGAGCGGGGTGGAAATGAGCAGTTCTTC. It yields the protein CASSPPEERGGNEQFF.

This rearrangement joins TRBV9 to TRBJ1-1, with TRBD1 identical over 7 bases. V lost 3 bases to trimming and J lost 8 bases; unmatched junction nucleotides: 10. Per the germline V gene, CDR1 is SGDLS and CDR2 is YYNGEE. This CDR3 is built from 14 residues. CDR3 nucleotide sequence: TGTGCCAGCAGCGCCCAATTCAGGGGGGACGAAGCTTTCTTT. Amino acids: CASSAQFRGDEAFF. Combining the CDR3 with reference TRBV9 and TRBJ1-1 gives the whole variable domain DSGVTQTPKHLITATGQRVTLRCSPRSGDLSVYWYQQSLDQGLQFLIQYYNGEERAKGNILERFSAQQFPDLHSELNLSSLELGDSALYFCASSAQFRGDEAFFGQGTRLTVV.

This clonotype came up a few times. This chain links TRBV12-3 or TRBV12-4 with TRBJ2-7, with 8 bases fitting TRBD1. This CDR3 comprises 17 residues. Trimming cost V 5 bases and J 2 bases; bases outside gene matches: 14. CDR3 sequence: CASSPNLQGAATYEQYF. The CDR3 region has the DNA TGTGCCAGCAGTCCTAATCTTCAGGGGGCGGCCACCTACGAGCAGTACTTC.

There are a few counts of this clonotype. The rearrangement joins TRBV20-1 to TRBJ2-3, with 11 bases identical to TRBD1. The germline gives CDR1 DFQATT, CDR2 SNEGSKA (reference sequence). V trimming: 5 bases; J trimming: 0 bases; junction bases outside the gene matches: 4. The CDR3 runs 15 residues. CDR3 amino acids: CSAGQGATSTDTQYF. Written as DNA, the CDR3 is TGCAGTGCTGGACAGGGGGCGACTAGCACAGATACGCAGTATTTT.

The V gene is TRBV9, the J gene TRBJ2-3, with 8 bases that match TRBD2. Trimming removed 0 bases from V and 3 bases from J; junction bases left unmatched: 3. The CDR3 is 15 amino acids. CDR1 SGDLS and CDR2 YYNGEE come from the germline V gene. The CDR3 protein is CASSVDGTRTDTQYF. DNA for the CDR3: TGTGCCAGCAGCGTAGATGGGACTAGAACAGATACGCAGTATTTT.

This clonotype was recorded many times. This chain connects TRBV7-9 to TRBJ2-1; D may correspond to TRBD1 or TRBD2 (5 bases each). The germline V gene encodes CDR1 SEHNR and CDR2 FQNEAQ (reference sequence). The CDR3 consists of 15 residues. Between the trimmed V and J ends, which lost 6 bases and 3 bases, there was a span of 15 bases. This chain's CDR3 is CASRAPGTIYNEQFF. The CDR3, as DNA: TGTGCCAGCAGGGCCCCCGGGACGATCTACAATGAGCAGTTCTTC.

This chain joins TRBV5-1 and TRBJ2-1; tentatively, D is TRBD1 or TRBD2 (5 bases each). Germline CDR1 and CDR2: SGHRS and YFSETQ. The CDR3 sequence is 16 residues long. The V end was cut by 0 bases, the J end by 0 bases, with 10 bases between. This chain's CDR3 is CASSLGGAFSYNEQFF. In DNA, the CDR3 is TGCGCCAGCAGCTTGGGAGGGGCCTTCTCCTACAATGAGCAGTTCTTC. The full variable domain, with the rest looked up from reference TRBV5-1 and TRBJ2-1, is KAGVTQTPRYLIKTRGQQVTLSCSPISGHRSVSWYQQTPGQGLQFLFEYFSETQRNKGNFPGRFSGRQFSNSRSEMNVSTLELGDSALYLCASSLGGAFSYNEQFFGPGTRLTVL.

This sequence joins TRBV12-3 or TRBV12-4 and TRBJ2-7; no clear D. The CDR3 sequence is 13 residues long. The V end lost 2 bases, the J end lost 5 bases, and 10 bases lay between the germline ends. CDR3 residues: CASSLSGNNEQYF. CDR3 coding DNA: TGTGCCAGCAGTTTAAGTGGGAATAACGAGCAGTACTTC.

This clonotype has just a few counts. The chain recombines TRBV5-6 with TRBJ2-1, with D possibly TRBD1 on 6 matching bases. V was clipped by 2 bases and J by 6 bases, with 12 bases between them. The germline V gene encodes CDR1 SGHDT and CDR2 YYEEEE. This CDR3 contains 14 residues. DNA for the CDR3: TGTGCCAGCAGCTTCCGTGGGACACCCAATGAGCAGTTCTTC. This codes for CASSFRGTPNEQFF.

This clonotype occurred many times. The genes are TRBV28 and TRBJ2-7; 12 bases are shared with TRBD2. From germline, CDR1 is MDHEN and CDR2 SYDVKM. The CDR3 is 15 amino acids. Trimming cost V 3 bases and J 9 bases; bases outside gene matches: 9. The CDR3 sequence: CASSFQTSGGLRQYF. CDR3 coding DNA: TGTGCCAGCAGTTTCCAGACTAGCGGGGGCTTGCGGCAGTACTTC. Full variable domain (rest looked up from reference TRBV28 and TRBJ2-7): DVKVTQSSRYLVKRTGEKVFLECVQDMDHENMFWYRQDPGLGLRLIYFSYDVKMKEKGDIPEGYSVSREKKERFSLILESASTNQTSMYLCASSFQTSGGLRQYFGPGTRLTVT.

This clonotype has at least ten counts. The CDR3 is CASSQGHGTGELFF. In DNA, the CDR3 is TGTGCCAGCAGCCAAGGTCACGGCACCGGGGAGCTGTTTTTT. The genes are TRBV4-2 and TRBJ2-2; no clear D gene. The CDR3 consists of 14 residues. Trimming shortened V by 1 base and J by 4 bases, and 7 bases separated the two germline ends. Germline V gene data show CDR1 as LGHNA and CDR2 as YNFKEQ.

This chain uses TRBV12-3 or TRBV12-4 with TRBJ2-2; a weak D match, TRBD2 (5 bases). CDR3 length: 11 residues. Trimming took off 7 bases at V and 8 bases at J, with 8 bases between the two ends. The DNA of the CDR3 is TGTGCCAGCACCCGAGGGGGGGAGCTGTTTTTT. It codes for CASTRGGELFF.